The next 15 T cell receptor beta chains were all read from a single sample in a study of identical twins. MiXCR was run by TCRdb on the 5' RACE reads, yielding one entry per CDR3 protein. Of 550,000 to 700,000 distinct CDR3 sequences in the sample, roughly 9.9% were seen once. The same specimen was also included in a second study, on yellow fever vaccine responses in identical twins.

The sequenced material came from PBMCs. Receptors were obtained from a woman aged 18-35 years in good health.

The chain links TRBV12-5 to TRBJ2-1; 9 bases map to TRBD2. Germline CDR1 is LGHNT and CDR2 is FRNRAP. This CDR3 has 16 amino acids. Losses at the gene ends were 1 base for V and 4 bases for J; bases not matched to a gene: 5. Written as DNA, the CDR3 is TGTGCTAGTGGTTTGGGGCGGGAGGGCCCTTACAATGAGCAGTTCTTC. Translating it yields CASGLGREGPYNEQFF. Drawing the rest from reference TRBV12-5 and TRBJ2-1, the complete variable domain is DARVTQTPRHKVTEMGQEVTMRCQPILGHNTVFWYRQTMMQGLELLAYFRNRAPLDDSGMPKDRFSAEMPDATLATLKIQPSEPRDSAVYFCASGLGREGPYNEQFFGPGTRLTVL.

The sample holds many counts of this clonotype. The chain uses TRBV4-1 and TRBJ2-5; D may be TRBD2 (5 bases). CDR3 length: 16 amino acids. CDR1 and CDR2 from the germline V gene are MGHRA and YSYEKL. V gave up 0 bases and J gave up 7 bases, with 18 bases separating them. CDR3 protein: CASSQDLGIIRGTQYF. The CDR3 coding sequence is TGCGCCAGCAGCCAAGATCTAGGTATAATTCGGGGGACCCAGTACTTC.

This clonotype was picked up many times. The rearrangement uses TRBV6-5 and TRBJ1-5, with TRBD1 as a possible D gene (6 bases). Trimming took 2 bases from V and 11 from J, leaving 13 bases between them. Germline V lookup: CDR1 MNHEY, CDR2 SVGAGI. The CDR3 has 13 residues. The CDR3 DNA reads TGTGCCAGCAGTTACGTGGGGGCTGGAGCCCAGCATTTT. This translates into CASSYVGAGAQHF.

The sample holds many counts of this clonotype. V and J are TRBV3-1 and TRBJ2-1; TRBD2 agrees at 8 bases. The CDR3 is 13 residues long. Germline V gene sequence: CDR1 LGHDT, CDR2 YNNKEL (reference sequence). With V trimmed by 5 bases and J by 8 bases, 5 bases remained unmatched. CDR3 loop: CASSSSGGHEQFF. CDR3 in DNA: TGTGCCAGCAGCTCCTCGGGAGGGCATGAGCAGTTCTTC.

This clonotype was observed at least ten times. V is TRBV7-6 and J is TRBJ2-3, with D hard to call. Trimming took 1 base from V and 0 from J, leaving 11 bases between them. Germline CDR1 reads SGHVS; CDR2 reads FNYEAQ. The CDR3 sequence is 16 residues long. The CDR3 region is CASSLGPKTSTDTQYF. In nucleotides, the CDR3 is TGTGCCAGCAGCTTAGGGCCGAAGACTAGCACAGATACGCAGTATTTT.

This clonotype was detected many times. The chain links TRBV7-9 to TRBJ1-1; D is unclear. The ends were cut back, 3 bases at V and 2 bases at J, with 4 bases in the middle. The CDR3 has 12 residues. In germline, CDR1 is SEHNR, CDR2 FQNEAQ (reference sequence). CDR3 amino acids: CASSLSNTEAFF. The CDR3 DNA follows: TGTGCCAGCAGCTTGAGTAACACTGAAGCTTTCTTT.

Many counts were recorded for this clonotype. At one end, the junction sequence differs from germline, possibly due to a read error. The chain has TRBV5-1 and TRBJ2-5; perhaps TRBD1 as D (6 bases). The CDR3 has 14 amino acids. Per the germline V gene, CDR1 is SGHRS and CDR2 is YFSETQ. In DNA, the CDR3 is TGTGCCAGCAGTTTAGAAGGGGGCCAAGAGACCCAGTACTTC. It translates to CASSLEGGQETQYF.

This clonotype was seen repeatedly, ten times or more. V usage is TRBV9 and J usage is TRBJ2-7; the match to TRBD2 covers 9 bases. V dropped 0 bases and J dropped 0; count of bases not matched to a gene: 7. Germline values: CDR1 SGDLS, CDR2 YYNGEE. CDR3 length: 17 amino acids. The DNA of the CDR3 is TGTGCCAGCAGCGTAGGCGGTAGCGGGGGCCTCTCCTACGAGCAGTACTTC. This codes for CASSVGGSGGLSYEQYF.

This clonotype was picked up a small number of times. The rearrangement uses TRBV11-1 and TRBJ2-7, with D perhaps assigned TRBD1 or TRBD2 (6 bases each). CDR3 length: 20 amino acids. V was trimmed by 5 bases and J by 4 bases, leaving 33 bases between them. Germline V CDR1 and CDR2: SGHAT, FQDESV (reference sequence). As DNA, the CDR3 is TGTGCCAGCAGCACCCCCTCGGGGGCAGTGCGAGGTTACGAGGAATACGAGCAGTACTTC. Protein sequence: CASSTPSGAVRGYEEYEQYF. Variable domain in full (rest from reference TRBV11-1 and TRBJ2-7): EAEVAQSPRYKITEKSQAVAFWCDPISGHATLYWYRQILGQGPELLVQFQDESVVDDSQLPKDRFSAERLKGVDSTLKIQPAELGDSAMYLCASSTPSGAVRGYEEYEQYFGPGTRLTVT.

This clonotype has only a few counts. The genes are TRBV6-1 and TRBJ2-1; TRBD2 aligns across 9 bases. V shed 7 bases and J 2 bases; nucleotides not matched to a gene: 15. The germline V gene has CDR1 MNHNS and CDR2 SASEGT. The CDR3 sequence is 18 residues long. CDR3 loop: CASTTRGGGGGAYNEQFF. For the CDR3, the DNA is TGTGCCAGCACCACCCGGGGGGGTGGCGGGGGGGCCTACAATGAGCAGTTCTTC.

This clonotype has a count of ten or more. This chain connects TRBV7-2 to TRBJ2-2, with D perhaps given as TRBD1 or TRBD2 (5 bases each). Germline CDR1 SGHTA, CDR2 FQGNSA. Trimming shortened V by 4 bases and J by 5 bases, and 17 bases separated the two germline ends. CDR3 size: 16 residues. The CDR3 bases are TGTGCCAGCAGCTCCGGGACCCAAAAGAGGACCGGGGAGCTGTTTTTT. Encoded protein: CASSSGTQKRTGELFF.

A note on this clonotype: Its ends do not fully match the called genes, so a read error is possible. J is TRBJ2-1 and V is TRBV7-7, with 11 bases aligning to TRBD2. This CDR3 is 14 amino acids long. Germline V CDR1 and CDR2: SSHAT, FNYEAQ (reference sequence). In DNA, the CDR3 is TGTGCTAGCAGCTTAGACCTAGCGGGGGGCGAGCAGTTCTTC. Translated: CASSLDLAGGEQFF. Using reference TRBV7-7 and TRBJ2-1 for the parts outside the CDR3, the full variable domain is GAGVSQSPRYKVTKRGQDVTLRCDPISSHATLYWYQQALGQGPEFLTYFNYEAQPDKSGLPSDRFSAERPEGSISTLTIQRTEQRDSAMYRCASSLDLAGGEQFFGPGTRLTVL.

CDR3 DNA sequence: TGTGCCAGCAGCTTAGGGCTCCCAGACATTCAGTACTTC. Protein: CASSLGLPDIQYF. This sequence joins TRBV7-2 and TRBJ2-4; D remains unclear. The ends were cut back, 1 base at V and 8 bases at J, with 9 bases in the middle. The CDR3 extends over 13 amino acids. The V gene's germline CDR1 is SGHTA and CDR2 FQGNSA.

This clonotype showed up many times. CDR3 sequence: CASSPELDEQYF. CDR3 in DNA: TGTGCCAGCAGCCCGGAGTTGGACGAGCAGTACTTC. The J gene is TRBJ2-7, the V gene TRBV16; D uncertain. Germline loops: CDR1 KGHSY, CDR2 FQNENV. CDR3 length: 12 residues. Trimming took 4 bases from V and 5 from J, leaving 9 bases between them.

Here the CDR3 reads CASSPDTTDTQYF. CDR3 nucleotide sequence: TGTGCCAGCAGCCCTGACACCACAGATACGCAGTATTTT. The V and J genes are TRBV5-6 and TRBJ2-3; D is unresolved. In germline, CDR1 is SGHDT, CDR2 YYEEEE. This CDR3 comprises 13 residues. V shed 4 bases and J shed 2 bases, with 8 bases lying between them.